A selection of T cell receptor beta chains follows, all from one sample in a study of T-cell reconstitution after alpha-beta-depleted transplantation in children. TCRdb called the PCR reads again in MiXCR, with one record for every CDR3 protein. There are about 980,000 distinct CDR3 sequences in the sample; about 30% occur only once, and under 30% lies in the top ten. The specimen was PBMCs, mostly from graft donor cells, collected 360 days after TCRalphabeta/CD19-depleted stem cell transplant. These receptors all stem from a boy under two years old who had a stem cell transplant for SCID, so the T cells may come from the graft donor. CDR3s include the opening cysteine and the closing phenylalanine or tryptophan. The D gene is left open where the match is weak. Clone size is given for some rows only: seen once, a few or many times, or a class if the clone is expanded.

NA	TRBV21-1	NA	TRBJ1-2	TGTGCCAGAGGTGGGGCGCCGGCTGGCTACACCTTC	CARGGAPAGYTF
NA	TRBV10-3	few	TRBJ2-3	TGTGCCACCGCATCCAGAGCAGATACGCAGTATTTT	CATASRADTQYF
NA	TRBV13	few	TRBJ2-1	TGTGCCAGCACCAGCGAGGGGGGATACAATGAGCAGTTCTTC	CASTSEGGYNEQFF
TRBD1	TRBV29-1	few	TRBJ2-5	TGCAGCGTCCACAGGGGGGAAGAGACCCAGTACTTC	CSVHRGEETQYF
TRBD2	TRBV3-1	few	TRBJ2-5	TGTGCCAGCAGCCAAGGACTAGCGGGAAGAGAGACCCAGTACTTC	CASSQGLAGRETQYF
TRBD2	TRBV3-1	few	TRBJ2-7	TGTGCCAGCGGGGGGACTAGCGATGGGTCCGAGCAGTACTTC	CASGGTSDGSEQYF
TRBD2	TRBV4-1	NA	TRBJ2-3	TGCGCCAGCAGCCAAGCAAGAGGGACTAGCGGGGGATACACAGATACGCAGTATTTT	CASSQARGTSGGYTDTQYF
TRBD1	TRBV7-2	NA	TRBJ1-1	TGTGCCAGCAGCACGGGACAGGCGAACACTGAAGCTTTCTTT	CASSTGQANTEAFF
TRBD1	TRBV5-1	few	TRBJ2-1	TGCGCCAGCAGCTTGAGGACAGGGGTGAGCAATGAGCAGTTCTTC	CASSLRTGVSNEQFF
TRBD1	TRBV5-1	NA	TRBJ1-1	TGCGCCAGCAGCCCTGGACAGGGGACCTTCAACACTGAAGCTTTCTTT	CASSPGQGTFNTEAFF
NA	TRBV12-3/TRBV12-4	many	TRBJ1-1	TGTGCCAGCAGTTCAGGGGTCACTGAAGCTTTCTTT	CASSSGVTEAFF
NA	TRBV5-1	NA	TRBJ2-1	TGCGCCAGCAGCTTGATGGGGGAGCTCAATGAGCAGTTCTTC	CASSLMGELNEQFF
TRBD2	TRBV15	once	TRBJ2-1	TGTGCCACCAGCAGAGATGCCGGGGGGGAGCAGTTCTTC	CATSRDAGGEQFF
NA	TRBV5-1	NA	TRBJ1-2	TGCGCCACCACCCGACGGACTAACTATGGCTACACCTTC	CATTRRTNYGYTF
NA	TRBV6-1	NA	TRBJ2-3	TGTGCCAGCAATACCCTGTCTACAGATACGCAGTATTTT	CASNTLSTDTQYF
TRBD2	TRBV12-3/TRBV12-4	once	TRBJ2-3	TGTGCCAGCAGCCGCTCGGTCTCTGCGGGGGGGCCCGATACGCAGTATTTT	CASSRSVSAGGPDTQYF
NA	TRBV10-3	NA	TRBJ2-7	TGTGCCATCAGTGAGTCGGGGGGGCCCTACGAGCAGTACTTC	CAISESGGPYEQYF
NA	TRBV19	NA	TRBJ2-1	TGTGCCAGTAGGACCGAAAGCTCCTACAATGAGCAGTTCTTC	CASRTESSYNEQFF
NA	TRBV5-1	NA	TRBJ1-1	TGCGCCAGCAGCAGGGAGGGGGGAGGAAACACTGAAGCTTTCTTT	CASSREGGGNTEAFF
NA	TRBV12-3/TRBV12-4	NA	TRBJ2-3	TGTGCCAGCAGTTTGAGGGGGGGGTCGCTGGATACGCAGTATTTT	CASSLRGGSLDTQYF
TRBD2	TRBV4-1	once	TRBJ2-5	TGCGCCAGCAGCCAAGATGGTAGCGGGATGGAGACCCAGTACTTC	CASSQDGSGMETQYF
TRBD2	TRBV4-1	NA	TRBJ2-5	TGCGCCAGCAGCCATACACTAGCGGGGGGGCTGGAGACCCAGTACTTC	CASSHTLAGGLETQYF
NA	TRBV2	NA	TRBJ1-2	TGTGCCAGCACCACTGGCCGCCGGGCTCCGGGTCAGGGCTACACCTTC	CASTTGRRAPGQGYTF
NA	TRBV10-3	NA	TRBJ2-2	TGTGCCATCAGTCCCGGGGACCGATACACCGGGGAGCTGTTTTTT	CAISPGDRYTGELFF
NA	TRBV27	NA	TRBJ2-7	TGTGCCAGCAGTCCCTCGAACACACTCCTCGAGCAGTACTTC	CASSPSNTLLEQYF
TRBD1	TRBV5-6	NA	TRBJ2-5	TGTGCCAGCAGCTGGGGACAGGCCCAAAGGGAGACCCAGTACTTC	CASSWGQAQRETQYF
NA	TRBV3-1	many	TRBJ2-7	TGTGCCAGCAGCCAAGATCCGTACGAGCAGTACTTC	CASSQDPYEQYF
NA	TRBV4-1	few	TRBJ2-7	TGCGCCAGCAGCCAAGGGGTCGGGACTCTCGGGTACGAGCAGTACTTC	CASSQGVGTLGYEQYF
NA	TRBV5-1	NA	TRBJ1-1	TGCGCCAGCAGAACCGAATTATTGAACACTGAAGCTTTCTTT	CASRTELLNTEAFF